This T cell receptor beta chain was captured in a study of blood T cell repertoires in COVID-19. Sequenced by immunoSEQ multiplex PCR; TCRdb stores in-frame clones only, minus some. This table has over 200,000 clones, around 81% appearing once. Looked up from germline, CDR1 is SGHDN and CDR2 is FVKESK. The CDR3 runs 13 residues. V was shortened by 4 bases and J by 4 bases, with 11 bases between the two germline ends. The receptor was derived from a woman in her 50s with acute COVID-19. Sequencing was carried out using PBMCs or T cells enriched from blood (not recorded which). The chain uses TRBV14 and TRBJ2-7; D gene ambiguous. Here the CDR3 DNA reads TGTGCCAGCAGCCGCTTTGGCGGATACGAGCAGTACTTC. Protein sequence: CASSRFGGYEQYF.